The source of this T cell receptor (beta chain) is a study of neurological immune-mediated disorders. TCRdb reprocessed the 5' RACE reads with MiXCR, giving one entry per CDR3 protein. The table has some 46,000 distinct CDR3 sequences, roughly 4% seen once. This CDR3 comprises 10 residues. Germline assignment: CDR1 DFQATT and CDR2 SNEGSKA (reference sequence). Trimming took 6 bases from V and 5 from J, leaving 7 bases between them. This clonotype was recorded many times. This TCR derives from a woman aged 60-75 years with multiple sclerosis. This chain joins TRBV20-1 and TRBJ1-2; no clear D. The specimen was PBMCs. DNA for the CDR3: TGCAGTGCCGGGGTATATGGCTACACCTTC. It specifies CSAGVYGYTF.